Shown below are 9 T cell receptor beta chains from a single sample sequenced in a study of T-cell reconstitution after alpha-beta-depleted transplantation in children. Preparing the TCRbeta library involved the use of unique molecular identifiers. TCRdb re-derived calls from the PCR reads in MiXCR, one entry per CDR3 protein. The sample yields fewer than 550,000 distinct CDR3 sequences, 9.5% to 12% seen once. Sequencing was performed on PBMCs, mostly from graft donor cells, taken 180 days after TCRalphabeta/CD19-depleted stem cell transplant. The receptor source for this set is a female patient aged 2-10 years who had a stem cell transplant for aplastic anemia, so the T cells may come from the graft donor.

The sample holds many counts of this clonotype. This chain's CDR3 is CASSPNSGAVNEQFF. The CDR3, as DNA: TGCGCCAGCAGCCCGAACTCGGGGGCAGTGAATGAGCAGTTCTTC. The chain couples TRBV5-1 to TRBJ2-1; D is tentatively TRBD1 or TRBD2 (6 bases each). The CDR3 has 15 amino acids. CDR1 is SGHRS, CDR2 YFSETQ, per germline. Trimming pared 4 bases from V and 7 bases from J, leaving 18 bases between.

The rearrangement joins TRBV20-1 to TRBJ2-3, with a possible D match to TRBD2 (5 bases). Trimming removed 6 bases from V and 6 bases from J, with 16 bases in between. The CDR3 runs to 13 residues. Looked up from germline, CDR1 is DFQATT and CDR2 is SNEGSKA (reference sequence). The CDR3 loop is CSAYRPGVDTQYF. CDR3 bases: TGCAGTGCGTATCGTCCCGGGGTGGATACGCAGTATTTT.

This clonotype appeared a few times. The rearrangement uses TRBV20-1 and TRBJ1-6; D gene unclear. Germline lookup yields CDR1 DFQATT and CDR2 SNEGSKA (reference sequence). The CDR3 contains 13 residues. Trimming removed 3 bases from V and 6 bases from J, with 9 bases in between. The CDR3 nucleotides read TGCAGTGCTAGGAGGAGGATTAATTCACCCCTCCACTTT. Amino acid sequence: CSARRRINSPLHF.

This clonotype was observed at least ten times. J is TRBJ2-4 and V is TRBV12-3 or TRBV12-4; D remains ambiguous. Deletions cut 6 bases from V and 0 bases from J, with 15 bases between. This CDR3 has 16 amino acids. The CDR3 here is CASSRIGTGAKNIQYF. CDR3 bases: TGTGCCAGCAGCCGAATCGGAACGGGAGCCAAAAACATTCAGTACTTC.

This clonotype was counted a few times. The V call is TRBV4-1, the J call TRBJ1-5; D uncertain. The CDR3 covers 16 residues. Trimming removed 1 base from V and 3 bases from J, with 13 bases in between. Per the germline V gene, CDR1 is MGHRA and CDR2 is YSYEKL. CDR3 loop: CASSQVDGKTNQPQHF. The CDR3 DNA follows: TGCGCCAGCAGCCAAGTCGACGGGAAAACCAATCAGCCCCAGCATTTT.

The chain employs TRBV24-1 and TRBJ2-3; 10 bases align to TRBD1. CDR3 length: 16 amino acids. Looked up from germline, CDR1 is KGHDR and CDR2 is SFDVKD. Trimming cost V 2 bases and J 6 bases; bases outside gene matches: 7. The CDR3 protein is CATSDSLGQGGDTQYF. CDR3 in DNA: TGTGCCACCAGTGATTCCCTAGGACAGGGGGGCGATACGCAGTATTTT.

The CDR3 coding sequence is TGTGCCTGGAGTGTACTTGGGGGAGTAGTGGGCGAGCAGTACTTC. It specifies CAWSVLGGVVGEQYF. The chain combines TRBV30 with TRBJ2-7; TRBD1 or TRBD2 may be the D gene (5 bases each). CDR1 and CDR2 (germline): GTSNPN, SVGIG (reference sequence). The length of the CDR3 is 15 residues. V was shortened by 0 bases and J by 6 bases, with 18 bases between the two germline ends.

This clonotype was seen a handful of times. This CDR3 reads CASSTARNTEAFF. In nucleotides, the CDR3 is TGTGCCAGCAGCACAGCCAGGAACACTGAAGCTTTCTTT. The chain employs TRBV5-5 and TRBJ1-1; no firm D call. V lost 4 bases and J 1 base, leaving 8 bases between the germline ends. CDR3 size: 13 residues. Germline loops: CDR1 SGHKS, CDR2 YYEKEE (reference sequence).

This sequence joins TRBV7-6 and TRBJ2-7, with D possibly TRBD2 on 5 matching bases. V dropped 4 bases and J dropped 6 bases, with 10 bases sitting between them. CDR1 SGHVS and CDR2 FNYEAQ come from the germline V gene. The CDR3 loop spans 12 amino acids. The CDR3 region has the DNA TGTGCCAGCAGCTCTGCAGGAGGCGAGCAGTACGTC. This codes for CASSSAGGEQYV.